What follows are 4 T cell receptor beta chains derived from one specimen sequenced in a study of CD8 T cells in Susac syndrome. Random hexamers served to reverse transcribe roughly 0.45 to 1 ug RNA. Each CDR3 protein gets one entry after TCRdb re-called the immunoSEQ multiplex PCR reads with MiXCR. The repertoire holds 74,000 or so distinct CDR3 sequences, roughly 91% seen once, with around 0.57% in the top ten. Input material: CD4+ T cells from PBMCs. The receptors were sampled from a human donor with Susac syndrome.

The CDR3 nucleotides read TGTGCCAGCTTGGCCGGGACAGGGAACACCGGGGAGCTGTTTTTT. Residues: CASLAGTGNTGELFF. This sequence joins TRBV3-1 and TRBJ2-2; TRBD1 matches at 8 bases. The CDR3 covers 15 residues. V trimming: 8 bases; J trimming: 1 base; junction bases outside the gene matches: 6. Looked up from germline, CDR1 is LGHDT and CDR2 is YNNKEL (reference sequence).

The V gene is TRBV3-1, the J gene TRBJ2-5; D not resolved. This CDR3 is built from 12 residues. The ends were cut back, 2 bases at V and 5 bases at J, with 6 bases in the middle. Germline CDR1 LGHDT, CDR2 YNNKEL (reference sequence). The CDR3 region is CASSQPGETQYF. The CDR3 DNA sequence: TGTGCCAGCAGCCAACCGGGCGAGACCCAGTACTTC.

This chain joins TRBV27 and TRBJ1-1; D might be TRBD1 (6 bases). The germline gives CDR1 MNHEY, CDR2 SMNVEV (reference sequence). The CDR3 covers 12 residues. V lost 10 bases and J 3 bases, leaving 12 bases between the germline ends. DNA of the CDR3: TGTGCCACCGTTGGACAGTACACTGAAGCTTTCTTT. This sequence encodes CATVGQYTEAFF.

The chain is built from TRBV6-2 or TRBV6-3 and TRBJ2-7; D is unresolved. The V gene's germline CDR1 is MNHEY and CDR2 SVGEGT. V dropped 2 bases and J dropped 6 bases, with 14 bases sitting between them. CDR3 length equals 14 residues. The CDR3 DNA is TGTGCCAGCAGTTACCCGCCTCCCCGCTGCGAGCAGTACTTC. It encodes CASSYPPPRCEQYF.